The 2 T cell receptor beta chains reported below all come from one sample, sequenced in a study of CD8+ T cells in alopecia areata. Extracted RNA was reverse transcribed, and the resulting cDNA served as sequencing template. TCRdb's copy holds only in-frame clones and misses some; the assay was immunoSEQ multiplex PCR. The profile covers 150,000 to 200,000 clones, with approximately 52% appearing a single time and around 16% taken by the ten largest. As to treatment: oral pan-JAK inhibitor, 5-10 mg twice daily. Sequenced here: CD4+ T cells sorted from blood, sampled at approximately week 61, from a patient treated with tofacitinib. The receptors stem from a human donor with alopecia areata.

This rearrangement joins TRBV18 to TRBJ1-2; D is possibly TRBD1 (6 bases). Deletions cut 3 bases from V and 4 bases from J, with 12 bases between. Germline CDR1 and CDR2: KGHSH and LQKENI. The CDR3 has 14 amino acids. The CDR3 protein is CASSPRGVTYGYTF. CDR3 in DNA: TGTGCCAGCTCACCTAGGGGGGTCACCTATGGCTACACCTTC.

The J gene is TRBJ2-3, the V gene TRBV7-6; D remains ambiguous. Trimming took off 2 bases at V and 7 bases at J, with 16 bases between the two ends. Looked up from germline, CDR1 is SGHVS and CDR2 is FNYEAQ. This CDR3 region has 15 residues. The CDR3 spells CASSLSEQRRHTQYF. CDR3 DNA sequence: TGTGCCAGCAGCTTAAGTGAGCAGCGCCGTCATACGCAGTATTTT.